Each of the 27 T cell receptor beta chains below was sequenced from the same sample in a study of T cells after yellow fever vaccination. TCRdb recomputed calls from the 5' RACE reads with MiXCR, one row per CDR3 protein. The sample has more than 300,000 distinct CDR3 sequences, over 8.5% seen once. The source material was CD4+ T cells sorted from PBMCs, sampled 45 days after the yellow fever booster vaccination. The receptors were sampled from a man younger than 35 who received the YFV17D yellow fever vaccine.

This sequence joins TRBV5-1 and TRBJ1-5; no clear D. Germline loops: CDR1 SGHRS, CDR2 YFSETQ. Trimming took off 4 bases at V and 1 base at J, with 12 bases between the two ends. CDR3 length: 15 amino acids. The CDR3 here is CASSQGIESNQPQHF. The CDR3 region has the DNA TGCGCCAGCAGCCAAGGGATTGAGAGCAATCAGCCCCAGCATTTT.

A single count supports this clonotype. The gene calls are TRBV29-1 and TRBJ1-1, with 7 bases lining up with TRBD1. The trim removed 6 bases at V and 0 bases at J, leaving 4 bases unmatched. CDR3 length: 13 residues. CDR1 and CDR2 (germline): SQVTM, ANQGSEA. In nucleotides, the CDR3 is TGCAGCGTGCGGACAGGCCTGAACACTGAAGCTTTCTTT. This translates into CSVRTGLNTEAFF.

For the CDR3, the DNA is TGCAGTGCTAGAGAGGGACGTTCGAGCGAAAAACTGTTTTTT. Residues: CSAREGRSSEKLFF. V and J are TRBV20-1 and TRBJ1-4, with D perhaps matching TRBD1 (5 bases). Germline V gene sequence: CDR1 DFQATT, CDR2 SNEGSKA (reference sequence). The germline V and J ends were trimmed by 0 bases and 8 bases, with 13 bases remaining between them. The CDR3 totals 14 residues.

This clonotype was recorded many times. The chain carries TRBV11-2 and TRBJ1-6; D ambiguous. Per the germline V gene, CDR1 is SGHAT and CDR2 is FQNNGV. V lost 1 base, J lost 0 bases, and 4 bases lay in between. The length of the CDR3 is 15 residues. The CDR3 DNA is TGTGCCAGCAGCTTAGGGAGCTCCTATAATTCACCCCTCCACTTT. Amino acids: CASSLGSSYNSPLHF.

Only a few counts were recorded for this clonotype. The chain uses TRBV3-1 and TRBJ2-5, with D uncertain. V was pared by 0 bases and J by 10 bases, with 6 bases between. Per germline, CDR1 LGHDT and CDR2 YNNKEL (reference sequence). The CDR3 has 11 amino acids. The CDR3 DNA sequence: TGTGCCAGCAGCCAAGATCGGGTCCAGTACTTC. Amino acids: CASSQDRVQYF.

This clonotype was picked up a small number of times. The V call is TRBV5-1, the J call TRBJ2-1; 7 bases are a match to TRBD1. The CDR3 runs to 16 residues. Germline lookup yields CDR1 SGHRS and CDR2 YFSETQ. J was trimmed by 4 bases and V by 3 bases; bases with no gene match: 10. The CDR3, as DNA: TGCGCCAGCAGCTGGACCACCGGGACAGCTTACAATGAGCAGTTCTTC. This encodes CASSWTTGTAYNEQFF.

The chain employs TRBV19 and TRBJ2-7, with D maybe TRBD2 (5 bases). Germline-derived CDR1 and CDR2 are LNHDA and SQIVND (reference sequence). V was shortened by 5 bases and J by 3 bases, with 17 bases between the two germline ends. This CDR3 is 15 amino acids long. The CDR3, as DNA: TGTGCCAGTAGTGTACAGCTTCCCGGAGGCTACGAGCAGTACTTC. Protein sequence: CASSVQLPGGYEQYF.

The J gene is TRBJ1-5, the V gene TRBV6-2 or TRBV6-3; 10 nucleotides line up with TRBD1. The germline gives CDR1 MNHEY, CDR2 SVGEGT. With V trimmed by 8 bases and J by 7 bases, 8 bases remained unmatched. This CDR3 spans 14 amino acids. The CDR3, as DNA: TGTGCCAGCGGGCGGACAGGGGGGAGCCAGCCCCAGCATTTT. Its translation: CASGRTGGSQPQHF.

This clonotype was counted a few times. CDR3 nucleotide sequence: TGCGCCAGCAGCTTGTCCGGCCGAAACTCTGGGGCCAACGTCCTGACTTTC. This sequence encodes CASSLSGRNSGANVLTF. This chain connects TRBV5-1 to TRBJ2-6; D not certain. The CDR3 consists of 17 residues. From germline, CDR1 is SGHRS and CDR2 YFSETQ. V gave up 1 base and J gave up 0 bases, with 11 bases separating them.

The J gene is TRBJ1-5, the V gene TRBV10-3; no definite D call. This CDR3 is built from 16 residues. Per germline, CDR1 ENHRY and CDR2 SYGVKD. V was shortened by 0 bases and J by 1 base, with 10 bases between the two germline ends. The CDR3 protein is CAISESVHTSNQPQHF. The DNA for the CDR3 is TGTGCCATCAGTGAGTCGGTACACACAAGCAATCAGCCCCAGCATTTT.

This rearrangement joins TRBV11-3 to TRBJ2-2; perhaps D is TRBD1 or TRBD2 (5 bases each). Between the trimmed V and J ends, which lost 0 bases and 6 bases, there was a span of 11 bases. The CDR3 is 15 amino acids. Germline CDR1 is SGHNT and CDR2 is YENEEA. In DNA, the CDR3 is TGTGCCAGCAGCTTAGAGTACCAGGGAGCCGGGGAGCTGTTTTTT. This gives the protein CASSLEYQGAGELFF. The full variable domain, with the rest looked up from reference TRBV11-3 and TRBJ2-2, is EAGVVQSPRYKIIEKKQPVAFWCNPISGHNTLYWYLQNLGQGPELLIRYENEEAVDDSQLPKDRFSAERLKGVDSTLKIQPAELGDSAVYLCASSLEYQGAGELFFGEGSRLTVL.

The chain has TRBV11-2 and TRBJ1-2, with TRBD1 matching 8 bases. This CDR3 region has 12 residues. Looked up from germline, CDR1 is SGHAT and CDR2 is FQNNGV. Trimming cost V 5 bases and J 6 bases; bases outside gene matches: 2. CDR3 amino acids: CASSDRGHGYTF. In DNA, the CDR3 is TGTGCCAGCAGCGACAGGGGCCATGGCTACACCTTC.

This clonotype was seen at least ten times. The chain links TRBV5-1 to TRBJ2-3; possibly TRBD1 for D (5 bases). V lost 7 bases and J lost 0, with 15 bases in between. This CDR3 region has 15 residues. From germline, CDR1 is SGHRS and CDR2 YFSETQ. CDR3 bases: TGCGCCAGCTCCATCGACAGTTCTAGCACAGATACGCAGTATTTT. It is translated as CASSIDSSSTDTQYF.

This rearrangement joins TRBV6-6 to TRBJ2-7, with 9 bases matching TRBD2. CDR3 size: 12 residues. Unmatched junction bases numbered 1, after V lost 4 bases and J lost 6 bases. Looked up from germline, CDR1 is MNHNY and CDR2 is SVGAGI (reference sequence). Here the CDR3 reads CASSLTSGEQYV. CDR3 DNA: TGTGCCAGCAGTTTGACTAGCGGCGAGCAGTACGTC.

This clonotype came up a few times. The genes are TRBV25-1 and TRBJ2-7, with 7 bases fitting TRBD1. The CDR3 covers 14 residues. The V and J ends lost 4 bases and 3 bases, in that order; junction bases with no gene match: 6. Per germline, CDR1 MGHDK and CDR2 SYGVNS. The CDR3 nucleotides are TGTGCCAGCAGTGGAGACAGGGCCTACTACGAGCAGTACGTC. Amino acids: CASSGDRAYYEQYV.

This chain joins TRBV7-2 and TRBJ1-2, with 9 bases identical to TRBD1. The CDR3 totals 14 residues. Trimming cost V 5 bases and J 3 bases; bases outside gene matches: 4. CDR1 is SGHTA, CDR2 FQGNSA, per germline. The CDR3 protein is CASSARTGDYGYTF. The CDR3 DNA reads TGTGCCAGCAGCGCCCGGACAGGGGACTATGGCTACACCTTC.

This clonotype was observed a handful of times. The V call is TRBV20-1, the J call TRBJ1-2; maybe TRBD1 (5 bases). This CDR3 is 15 amino acids long. Trimming shortened V by 3 bases and J by 4 bases, and 18 bases separated the two germline ends. Germline V gives CDR1 DFQATT, CDR2 SNEGSKA (reference sequence). The CDR3 loop is CSASGGGETFYGYTF. The CDR3 coding sequence is TGCAGTGCTAGCGGGGGGGGTGAAACTTTCTATGGCTACACCTTC.

This clonotype has more than one count but fewer than ten. The rearrangement joins TRBV10-3 to TRBJ2-2; perhaps TRBD2 as D (6 bases). Germline CDR1 ENHRY, CDR2 SYGVKD. Trimming removed 6 bases from V and 2 bases from J, with 13 bases in between. The CDR3 runs to 15 residues. The CDR3 region has the DNA TGTGCCATCAGGCGGGCTAGCGAAAACACCGGGGAGCTGTTTTTT. The encoded protein is CAIRRASENTGELFF.

The V gene is TRBV7-9, the J gene TRBJ2-6; the match to TRBD1 covers 8 bases. The J segment lost 0 bases and the V segment lost 7 bases, leaving 8 bases of the junction unmatched. The germline gives CDR1 SEHNR, CDR2 FQNEAQ (reference sequence). CDR3 length equals 17 residues. DNA for the CDR3: TGTGCCAGCACCTCCGGACAGGGATCCTCTGGGGCCAACGTCCTGACTTTC. This encodes CASTSGQGSSGANVLTF.

The gene calls are TRBV18 and TRBJ1-2; D not resolved. CDR3 size: 13 residues. Germline CDR1 is KGHSH and CDR2 is LQKENI. V was shortened by 4 bases and J by 7 bases, with 13 bases between the two germline ends. This CDR3 is CASSLLWDSGYTF. The CDR3 DNA reads as TGTGCCAGCTCACTCCTCTGGGATAGTGGCTACACCTTC.

The V gene is TRBV30, the J gene TRBJ2-5, with D tentatively TRBD2 (5 bases). V gave up 1 base and J gave up 7 bases, with 16 bases separating them. The CDR3 contains 14 residues. Germline CDR1 is GTSNPN and CDR2 is SVGIG (reference sequence). In DNA, the CDR3 is TGTGCCTGGAGTGGCGGGTCGGACTGGGGGACCCAGTACTTC. Its translation is CAWSGGSDWGTQYF.

This clonotype was seen only a few times. The rearrangement uses TRBV4-1 and TRBJ2-1; D assignment may be TRBD1 or TRBD2 (5 bases each). The V gene's germline CDR1 is MGHRA and CDR2 YSYEKL. The V end was cut by 3 bases, the J end by 12 bases, with 21 bases between. This CDR3 has 15 amino acids. In nucleotides, the CDR3 is TGCGCCAGCAGCCACCCCATTCGGATTGGGGGTTGGCAGTTCTTC. It codes for CASSHPIRIGGWQFF.

CDR3 sequence (DNA): TGTGCCAGCAGTTTATCAGGGATTGAAAAACTGTTTTTT. Its translation: CASSLSGIEKLFF. The genes are TRBV27 and TRBJ1-4, with unresolved D. Trimming shortened V by 0 bases and J by 7 bases, and 6 bases separated the two germline ends. This CDR3 contains 13 residues. Germline V gives CDR1 MNHEY, CDR2 SMNVEV (reference sequence).

The chain uses TRBV5-1 and TRBJ1-1, with D perhaps matching TRBD1 (5 bases). CDR1 SGHRS and CDR2 YFSETQ come from the germline V gene. The V end lost 4 bases, the J end lost 7 bases, and 8 bases lay between the germline ends. CDR3 length: 11 residues. The CDR3 is CASSGGFEAFF. In DNA, the CDR3 is TGCGCCAGCAGCGGGGGTTTTGAAGCTTTCTTT.

The chain recombines TRBV7-3 with TRBJ2-5, with D unresolved. V dropped 4 bases and J dropped 1 base, with 7 bases sitting between them. This CDR3 has 13 residues. Germline CDR1 SGHTA, CDR2 FQGTGA. DNA of the CDR3: TGTGCCAGCAGCTATAGCAGCCAAGAGACCCAGTACTTC. Translating gives CASSYSSQETQYF.

This clonotype has at least ten counts. The chain links TRBV2 to TRBJ2-4, with D perhaps given as TRBD1 or TRBD2 (6 bases each). Germline V gene lookup returns CDR1 SNHLY and CDR2 FYNNEI. V shed 4 bases and J shed 5 bases, with 12 bases lying between them. The CDR3 extends over 14 amino acids. This CDR3 is CASSVRGQENIQYF. The CDR3 DNA follows: TGTGCCAGCAGTGTACGGGGGCAGGAAAACATTCAGTACTTC.

This clonotype was observed a handful of times. The rearrangement links TRBV6-5 to TRBJ1-2, with TRBD1 matching over 8 bases. The CDR3 is 13 residues long. Germline loops: CDR1 MNHEY, CDR2 SVGAGI. Trimming removed 0 bases from V and 6 bases from J; junction bases left unmatched: 0. The CDR3 bases are TGTGCCAGCAGTTACTCACAGGGGGATGGCTACACCTTC. Its translation: CASSYSQGDGYTF.